The 10 T cell receptor beta chains listed next were all sequenced from one sample in a study of Graves' ophthalmopathy and Graves' hyperthyroidism. The authors amplified TCR beta CDR3 regions, and they did so from RNA transcripts for repertoire sequencing. RT-PCR in the first round used HTBI primers; a second-round multiplex PCR followed. TCRdb called the multiplex PCR reads again in MiXCR, with one record for every CDR3 protein. The top ten clones hold under 3% of a sample with some 410,000 distinct CDR3 sequences, around 20% of them seen once. Input material: peripheral blood. The receptors come from a woman aged 18-29 years with stable Graves' hyperthyroidism.

This clonotype was seen a handful of times. V and J are TRBV6-1 and TRBJ2-7; D remains unclear. The CDR3 extends over 12 amino acids. Trimming removed 5 bases from V and 4 bases from J, with 9 bases in between. Per germline, CDR1 MNHNS and CDR2 SASEGT. The CDR3 reads CASSPFGYEQYF. CDR3 nucleotides: TGTGCCAGCAGTCCCTTCGGGTACGAGCAGTACTTC.

This rearrangement joins TRBV14 to TRBJ1-1; D is ambiguous. The CDR3 runs 13 residues. V was clipped by 0 bases and J by 6 bases, with 8 bases between them. The germline gives CDR1 SGHDN, CDR2 FVKESK. CDR3 in amino acids: CASSQESGSEAFF. CDR3 bases: TGTGCCAGCAGCCAAGAATCGGGGTCTGAAGCTTTCTTT.

This clonotype was counted ten times or more. The gene calls are TRBV30 and TRBJ2-7, with 13 bases matching TRBD2. The CDR3 spans 14 residues. After removal of 2 bases from V and 9 bases from J, the junction contained 7 bases not matched to a gene. From germline, CDR1 is GTSNPN and CDR2 SVGIG (reference sequence). This chain's CDR3 is CAWSPGLAGEGQYF. The CDR3 bases are TGTGCCTGGAGTCCAGGACTAGCGGGAGAAGGGCAGTACTTC. Together with reference TRBV30 and TRBJ2-7, the CDR3 gives the full variable domain: SQTIHQWPATLVQPVGSPLSLECTVEGTSNPNLYWYRQAAGRGLQLLFYSVGIGQISSEVPQNLSASRPQDRQFILSSKKLLLSDSGFYLCAWSPGLAGEGQYFGPGTRLTVT.

This clonotype was seen a few times. One end of the junction is discordant with germline, which a read error may explain. The chain has TRBV10-3 and TRBJ2-7; TRBD1 might be the D (6 bases). Germline lookup yields CDR1 ENHRY and CDR2 SYGVKD. This CDR3 contains 17 residues. CDR3 sequence reads: CAISEYGGGLDSYELYF. DNA for the CDR3: TGTGCCATCAGTGAGTATGGGGGCGGGTTGGACTCCTACGAGCTGTACTTC.

This clonotype was observed at least ten times. The chain employs TRBV25-1 and TRBJ2-2; D is unresolved. This CDR3 is 12 amino acids long. The germline gives CDR1 MGHDK, CDR2 SYGVNS. The germline V and J ends were trimmed by 4 bases and 7 bases, with 7 bases remaining between them. CDR3 DNA: TGTGCCAGCAGTGTAAGCATCGGGGAGCTGTTTTTT. As protein: CASSVSIGELFF.

The gene calls are TRBV6-5 and TRBJ1-1; TRBD1 matches at 8 bases. The CDR3 covers 14 residues. Germline assignment: CDR1 MNHEY and CDR2 SVGAGI. V was clipped by 3 bases and J by 5 bases; unmatched bases: 5. The CDR3 bases are TGTGCCAGCAGTTATCAGGGGGCGAGGACTGAAGCTTTCTTT. Translation: CASSYQGARTEAFF.

Only a few counts were recorded for this clonotype. The V and J genes are TRBV5-2 and TRBJ2-7; TRBD1, the table's D call, was not compared with the DNA. TRBV5-2 is a pseudogene locus. CDR3 length: 16 residues. Written as DNA, the CDR3 is TGTGCCAGCAACTCTGCCCCGGGACAGGGGGCCTACGAGCAGTACTTC. Translation: CASNSAPGQGAYEQYF.

This clonotype showed up just a few times. V gene TRBV20-1 combines with J gene TRBJ2-7; 7 nucleotides align to TRBD1. V lost 1 base, J lost 3 bases, and 9 bases stayed unmatched. The CDR3 spans 15 residues. In germline, CDR1 is DFQATT, CDR2 SNEGSKA (reference sequence). The CDR3 here is CSARGGDRDFYEQYF. The CDR3, as DNA: TGCAGTGCTAGAGGTGGGGACAGAGATTTCTACGAGCAGTACTTC.

This clonotype was recorded many times. This CDR3 is CASSPGRSNEQYF. For the CDR3, the DNA is TGTGCCAGCAGTCCGGGGAGGTCCAACGAGCAGTACTTC. The chain uses TRBV27 and TRBJ2-7; weak D call: TRBD2 (6 bases). Per the germline V gene, CDR1 is MNHEY and CDR2 is SMNVEV (reference sequence). Trimming took off 5 bases at V and 5 bases at J, with 13 bases between the two ends. There are 13 residues in the CDR3.

This clonotype was counted many times. The chain is built from TRBV20-1 and TRBJ2-7; 10 bases are shared with TRBD2. The CDR3 runs 15 residues. The J segment lost 4 bases and the V segment lost 2 bases, leaving 8 bases of the junction unmatched. Looked up from germline, CDR1 is DFQATT and CDR2 is SNEGSKA (reference sequence). CDR3 coding DNA: TGCAGTGCTAGACCCGAACTAGCGGGAAGGTACGAGCAGTACTTC. This translates into CSARPELAGRYEQYF.